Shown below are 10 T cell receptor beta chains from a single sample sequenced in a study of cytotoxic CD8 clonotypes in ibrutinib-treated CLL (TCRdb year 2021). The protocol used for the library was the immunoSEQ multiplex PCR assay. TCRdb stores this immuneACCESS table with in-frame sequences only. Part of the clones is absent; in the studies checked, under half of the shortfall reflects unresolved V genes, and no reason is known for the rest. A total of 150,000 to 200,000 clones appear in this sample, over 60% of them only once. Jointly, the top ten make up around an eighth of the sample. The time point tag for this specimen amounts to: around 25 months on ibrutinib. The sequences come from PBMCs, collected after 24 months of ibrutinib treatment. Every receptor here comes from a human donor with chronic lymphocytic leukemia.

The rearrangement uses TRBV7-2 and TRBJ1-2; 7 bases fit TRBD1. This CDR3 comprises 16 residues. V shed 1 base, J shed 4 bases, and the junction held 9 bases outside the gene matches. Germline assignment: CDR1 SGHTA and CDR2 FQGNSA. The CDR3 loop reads CASSLGAMGQSYGYTF. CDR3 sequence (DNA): TGTGCCAGCAGCTTAGGGGCTATGGGACAGAGCTATGGCTACACCTTC. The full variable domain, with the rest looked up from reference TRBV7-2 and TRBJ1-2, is GAGVSQSPSNKVTEKGKDVELRCDPISGHTALYWYRQSLGQGLEFLIYFQGNSAPDKSGLPSDRFSAERTGGSVSTLTIQRTQQEDSAVYLCASSLGAMGQSYGYTFGSGTRLTVV.

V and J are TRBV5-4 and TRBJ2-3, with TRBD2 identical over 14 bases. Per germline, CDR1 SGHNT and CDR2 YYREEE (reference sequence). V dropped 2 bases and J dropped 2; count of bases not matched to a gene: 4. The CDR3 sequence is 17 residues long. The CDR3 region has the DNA TGTGCCAGCAGCTTAGGGACTAGCGGGAGAGACACAGATACGCAGTATTTT. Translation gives CASSLGTSGRDTDTQYF.

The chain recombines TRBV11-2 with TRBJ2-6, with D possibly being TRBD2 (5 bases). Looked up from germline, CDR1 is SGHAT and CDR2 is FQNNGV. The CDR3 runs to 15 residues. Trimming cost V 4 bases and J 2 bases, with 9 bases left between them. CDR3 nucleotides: TGTGCCAGCAGCTATGGGCGGGCTGGGGCCAACGTCCTGACTTTC. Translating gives CASSYGRAGANVLTF.

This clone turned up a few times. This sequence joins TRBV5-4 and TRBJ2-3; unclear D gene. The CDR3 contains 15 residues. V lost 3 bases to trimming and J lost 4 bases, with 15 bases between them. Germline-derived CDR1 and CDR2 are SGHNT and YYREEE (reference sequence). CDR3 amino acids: CASSSRAHPPDTQYF. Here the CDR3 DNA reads TGTGCCAGCAGCTCCCGGGCCCATCCCCCAGATACGCAGTATTTT.

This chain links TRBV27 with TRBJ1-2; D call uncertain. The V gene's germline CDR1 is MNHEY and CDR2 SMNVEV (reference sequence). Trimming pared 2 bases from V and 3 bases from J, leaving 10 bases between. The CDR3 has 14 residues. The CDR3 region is CASSLKGRDYGYTF. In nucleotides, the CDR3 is TGTGCCAGCAGTTTAAAAGGGAGGGACTATGGCTACACCTTC.

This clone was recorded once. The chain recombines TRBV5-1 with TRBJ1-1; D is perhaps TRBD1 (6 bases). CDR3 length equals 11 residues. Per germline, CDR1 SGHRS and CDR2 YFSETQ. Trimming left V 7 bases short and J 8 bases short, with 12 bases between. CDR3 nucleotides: TGCGCCAGCCGCACAGGGATCGAAGCTTTCTTT. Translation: CASRTGIEAFF.

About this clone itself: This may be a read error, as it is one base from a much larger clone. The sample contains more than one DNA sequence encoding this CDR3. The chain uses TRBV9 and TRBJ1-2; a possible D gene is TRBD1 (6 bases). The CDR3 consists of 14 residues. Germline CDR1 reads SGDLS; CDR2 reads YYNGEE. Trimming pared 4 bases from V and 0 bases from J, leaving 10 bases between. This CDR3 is CASSLQGANYGYTF. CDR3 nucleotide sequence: TGTGCCAGCAGCTTACAGGGAGCTAACTATGGCTACACCTTC.

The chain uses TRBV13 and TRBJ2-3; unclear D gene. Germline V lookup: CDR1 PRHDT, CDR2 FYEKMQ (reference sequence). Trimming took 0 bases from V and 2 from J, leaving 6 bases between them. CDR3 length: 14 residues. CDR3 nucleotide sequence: TGTGCCAGCAGCTTAGGGACAAACACAGATACGCAGTATTTT. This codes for CASSLGTNTDTQYF.

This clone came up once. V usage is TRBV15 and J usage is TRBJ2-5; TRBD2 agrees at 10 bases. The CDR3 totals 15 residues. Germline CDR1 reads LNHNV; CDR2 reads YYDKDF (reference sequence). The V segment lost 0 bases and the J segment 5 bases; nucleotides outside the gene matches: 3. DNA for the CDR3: TGTGCCACCAGCAGAGATTGGGGACTAGCGGAGACCCAGTACTTC. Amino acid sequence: CATSRDWGLAETQYF.

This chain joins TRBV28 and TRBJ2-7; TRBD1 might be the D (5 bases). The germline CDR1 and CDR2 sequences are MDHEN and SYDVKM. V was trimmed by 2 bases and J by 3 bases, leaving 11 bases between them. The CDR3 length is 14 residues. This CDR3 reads CASSLVGRVYEQYF. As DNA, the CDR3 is TGTGCCAGCAGTTTAGTGGGCAGGGTCTACGAGCAGTACTTC.